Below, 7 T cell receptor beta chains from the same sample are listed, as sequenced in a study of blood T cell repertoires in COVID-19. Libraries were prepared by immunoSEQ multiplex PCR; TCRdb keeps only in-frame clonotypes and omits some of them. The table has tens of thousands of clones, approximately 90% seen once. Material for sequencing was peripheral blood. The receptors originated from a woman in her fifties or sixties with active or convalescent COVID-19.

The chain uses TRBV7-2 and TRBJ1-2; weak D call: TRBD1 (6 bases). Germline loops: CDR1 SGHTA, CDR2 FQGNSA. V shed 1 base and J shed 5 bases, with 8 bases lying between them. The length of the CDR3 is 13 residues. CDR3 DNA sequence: TGTGCCAGCAGCTTAGTTAGGGGGTATGGCTACACCTTC. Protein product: CASSLVRGYGYTF. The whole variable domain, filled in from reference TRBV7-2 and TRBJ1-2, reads GAGVSQSPSNKVTEKGKDVELRCDPISGHTALYWYRQSLGQGLEFLIYFQGNSAPDKSGLPSDRFSAERTGGSVSTLTIQRTQQEDSAVYLCASSLVRGYGYTFGSGTRLTVV.

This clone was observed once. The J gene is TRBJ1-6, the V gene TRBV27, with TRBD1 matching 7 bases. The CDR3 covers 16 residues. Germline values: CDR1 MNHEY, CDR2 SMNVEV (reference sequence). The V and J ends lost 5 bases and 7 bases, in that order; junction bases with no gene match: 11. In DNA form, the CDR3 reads TGTGCCAGCAGTCAAGTGACAGGGATCGCAAATTCACCCCTCCACTTT. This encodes CASSQVTGIANSPLHF.

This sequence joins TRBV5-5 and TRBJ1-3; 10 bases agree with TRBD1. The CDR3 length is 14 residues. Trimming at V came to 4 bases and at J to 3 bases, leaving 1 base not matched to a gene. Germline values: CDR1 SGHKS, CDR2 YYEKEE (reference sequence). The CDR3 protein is CASSRTGGGNTIYF. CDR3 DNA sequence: TGTGCCAGCAGCCGGACAGGGGGTGGAAACACCATATATTTT.

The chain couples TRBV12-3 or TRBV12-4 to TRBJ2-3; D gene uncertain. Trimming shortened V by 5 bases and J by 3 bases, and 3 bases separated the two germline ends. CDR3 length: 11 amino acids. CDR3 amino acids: CASSQTDTQYF. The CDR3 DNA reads TGTGCCAGCAGTCAGACAGATACGCAGTATTTT.

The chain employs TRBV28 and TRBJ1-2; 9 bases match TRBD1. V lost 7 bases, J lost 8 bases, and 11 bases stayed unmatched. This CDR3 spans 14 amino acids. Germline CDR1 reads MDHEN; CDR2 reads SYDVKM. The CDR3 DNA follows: TGTGCCAGCACCCCCAGCACAGGGGGCTTCGGCTACACCTTC. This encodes CASTPSTGGFGYTF.

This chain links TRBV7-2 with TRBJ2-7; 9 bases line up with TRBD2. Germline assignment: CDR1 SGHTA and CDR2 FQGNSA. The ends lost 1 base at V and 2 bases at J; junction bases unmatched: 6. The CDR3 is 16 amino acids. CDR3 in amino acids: CASSLGGGGVPYEQYF. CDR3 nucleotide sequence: TGTGCCAGCAGCTTAGGCGGCGGGGGGGTACCCTACGAGCAGTACTTC.

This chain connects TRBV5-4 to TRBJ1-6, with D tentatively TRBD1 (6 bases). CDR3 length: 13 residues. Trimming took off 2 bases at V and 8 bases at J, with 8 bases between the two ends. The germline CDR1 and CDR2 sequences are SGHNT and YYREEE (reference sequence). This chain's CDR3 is CASSFYRDSPLHF. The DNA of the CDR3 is TGTGCCAGCAGCTTTTACAGGGATTCACCCCTCCACTTT.